These 5 T cell receptor beta chains were all obtained from the same sample, sequenced in a study of cytomegalovirus exposure and HLA in healthy donors. 13 Jbeta primers and 60 Vbeta primers were used for the PCR. TCRdb keeps only in-frame clones here, not all; method: immunoSEQ multiplex PCR. The sample yields about 99,000 clones, around 80% seen once. The sample consisted of PBMCs. All receptors come from a male donor in good health and CMV-seropositive.

This chain links TRBV7-2 with TRBJ2-7; D might be TRBD1 (6 bases). Germline CDR1 is SGHTA and CDR2 is FQGNSA. Trimming shortened V by 5 bases and J by 3 bases, and 11 bases separated the two germline ends. The CDR3 consists of 13 residues. CDR3 sequence (DNA): TGTGCCAGCAGCGAGGGACACTTCTACGAGCAGTACTTC. It encodes CASSEGHFYEQYF.

This chain joins TRBV29-1 and TRBJ2-2, with no clear D. V was clipped by 5 bases and J by 0 bases, with 10 bases between them. CDR3 size: 14 residues. Germline CDR1 and CDR2: SQVTM and ANQGSEA. The CDR3 coding sequence is TGCAGCGTTTCTGACTCCCCGAACACCGGGGAGCTGTTTTTT. Translated, it gives CSVSDSPNTGELFF.

The rearrangement joins TRBV5-1 to TRBJ1-1, with 9 bases that match TRBD1. Germline V gives CDR1 SGHRS, CDR2 YFSETQ. This CDR3 is built from 15 residues. V dropped 0 bases and J dropped 4; count of bases not matched to a gene: 4. DNA for the CDR3: TGCGCCAGCAGCTTGGGACAGGGACAGGGCACTGAAGCTTTCTTT. This translates into CASSLGQGQGTEAFF.

DNA for the CDR3: TGTGCCAGCAGTGAAGACATCGGGGAGCTGTTTTTT. Protein: CASSEDIGELFF. The chain is built from TRBV2 and TRBJ2-2, with D hard to call. The CDR3 is made up of 12 amino acids. Germline values: CDR1 SNHLY, CDR2 FYNNEI. V shed 1 base and J shed 7 bases, with 4 bases lying between them. Filled out from reference TRBV2 and TRBJ2-2, the complete variable domain reads EPEVTQTPSHQVTQMGQEVILRCVPISNHLYFYWYRQILGQKVEFLVSFYNNEISEKSEIFDDQFSVERPDGSNFTLKIRSTKLEDSAMYFCASSEDIGELFFGEGSRLTVL.

This clone has a handful of counts. The genes are TRBV7-2 and TRBJ1-5; D might be TRBD1 (6 bases). The CDR3 spans 15 residues. Germline-derived CDR1 and CDR2 are SGHTA and FQGNSA. The ends were cut back, 3 bases at V and 1 base at J, with 10 bases in the middle. The CDR3 region has the DNA TGTGCCAGCAGCTTGGGGGCTCAGAGCAATCAGCCCCAGCATTTT. Translation gives CASSLGAQSNQPQHF.